These T cell receptor beta chains were read from a single sample in a study of T-cell memory formation after mild COVID-19. One entry per CDR3 protein results from TCRdb running MiXCR on the 5' RACE reads. The table lists some 450,000 distinct CDR3 sequences, about 20% of them singletons, with 20% to 25% in the top ten. Material: PBMCs or a T cell subset sorted from them (not recorded which). These receptors came from a man in his late teens or twenties who had mild COVID-19 (a few samples of this study predate the infection). Cell type and time point are not known. Each CDR3 is given with its conserved first and last residue. The D gene is left open where the match is weak. Rows may omit the clone size; those that give it use once, few, many or a size class.

.	TRBV4-2	TRBJ1-4	few	TGTGCCAGCAGCCCGGGCCAACCGAATGAAAAACTGTTTTTT	CASSPGQPNEKLFF
.	TRBV19	TRBJ1-5	many	TGTGCCAGTAGATCATATAGTCATCAGCCCCAGCATTTT	CASRSYSHQPQHF
TRBD1	TRBV7-6	TRBJ2-2	.	TGTGCCAGCAGCTTAAGGGGGCAGGACACCGGGGAGCTGTTTTTT	CASSLRGQDTGELFF
.	TRBV5-1	TRBJ2-5	.	TGCGCCAGCAGCTTGAGGGCCGGGGGCACGGCAGAGACCCAGTACTTC	CASSLRAGGTAETQYF
TRBD2	TRBV7-3	TRBJ2-3	.	TGTGCCAGCAGCTCCGGCGGGGGTTCCCGCACAGATACGCAGTATTTT	CASSSGGGSRTDTQYF
.	TRBV7-9	TRBJ1-2	.	TGTGCCAGCAGCTCGACGATTCGCAACTATGGCTACACCTTC	CASSSTIRNYGYTF
.	TRBV5-1	TRBJ2-5	.	TGCGCCAGCAGCTTTTATTCGGACAAAGAGACCCAGTACTTC	CASSFYSDKETQYF
TRBD2	TRBV29-1	TRBJ2-6	.	TGCAGCGTTCTAACTAGCGGGAGGCCCGGGGCCAACGTCCTGACTTTC	CSVLTSGRPGANVLTF
TRBD1	TRBV6-2/TRBV6-3	TRBJ1-5	.	TGTGCCAGCCGTGGCCTAGGGGGCGGCAATCAGCCCCAGCATTTT	CASRGLGGGNQPQHF
TRBD2	TRBV14	TRBJ2-1	few	TGTGCCAGCAGCCAAGTAGTGGGGGGGGATCTGTTCTTC	CASSQVVGGDLFF
.	TRBV5-5	TRBJ1-6	few	TGTGCCAGCAGGACGATCGGAAATGCCACTAATTCACCCCTCCACTTT	CASRTIGNATNSPLHF
.	TRBV27	TRBJ2-3	.	TGTGCCAGCAGTTCCCTAGCTTTACCCCCTGGTACGCAGTATTTT	CASSSLALPPGTQYF
.	TRBV7-2	TRBJ1-4	few	TGTGCCAGCAGCTTCGGGAGGGCGCGAGATGAAAAACTGTTTTTT	CASSFGRARDEKLFF
.	TRBV4-1	TRBJ2-3	.	TGCGCCAGCAGACCGGCGGGGGCCCACGATACGCAGTATTTT	CASRPAGAHDTQYF
.	TRBV6-5	TRBJ2-2	many	TGTGCCAGCAGGTCGGGTGGAGCCGGGGAGCTGTTTTTT	CASRSGGAGELFF
.	TRBV24-1	TRBJ1-2	.	TGTGCCACCAGTGATTTGACAGGCACCTATGGCTACACCTTC	CATSDLTGTYGYTF
.	TRBV5-1	TRBJ2-3	few	TGCGCCAGCAGTCCCCCTAGCGCTTCTAGCACAGATACGCAGTATTTT	CASSPPSASSTDTQYF
TRBD2	TRBV6-5	TRBJ2-3	few	TGTGCCAGCAGCCTTAACGGGGGGCTAGCGGGGCCCCGGGATACGCAGTATTTT	CASSLNGGLAGPRDTQYF
.	TRBV7-2	TRBJ2-4	.	TGTGCCAGTCTCCTCGGAGGGGAGAACATTCAGTACTTC	CASLLGGENIQYF
.	TRBV23-1	TRBJ2-5	many	TGCGCCAGCAGTCAATGCCGGGAGAGACTGAGGGGAAAGACCCAGTACTTC	CASSQCRERLRGKTQYF
.	TRBV5-1	TRBJ2-2	.	TGCGCCAGCACCGGGACGGTGAACACCGGGGAGCTGTTTTTT	CASTGTVNTGELFF
.	TRBV20-1	TRBJ2-1	few	TGCAGTGCTGGGGGCAGGGTGGATGAGCAGTTCTTC	CSAGGRVDEQFF
TRBD2	TRBV7-2	TRBJ2-7	few	TGTGCCAGCAGCTTTATGGCTAGCGGTGGTTACGAGCAGTACTTC	CASSFMASGGYEQYF
.	TRBV9	TRBJ2-1	.	TGTGCCAGCAGCGTAGGTACAATCACAGGGAATGAGCAGTTCTTC	CASSVGTITGNEQFF
.	TRBV4-3	TRBJ1-2	few	TGCGCCAGCAGCCAGACGTTTGGACATCCTTATGGCTACACCTTC	CASSQTFGHPYGYTF
TRBD1	TRBV4-3	TRBJ2-3	.	TGCGCCAGCAGCCTAAGTCCAGGCACCAGGGGGCAACCCCTTAGCACAGATACGCAGTATTTT	CASSLSPGTRGQPLSTDTQYF
.	TRBV7-9	TRBJ1-1	few	TGTGCCAGCAGCTTAGCCTCCGGGAACCCTGAAGCTTTCTTT	CASSLASGNPEAFF
TRBD2	TRBV4-1	TRBJ2-4	.	TGCGCCAGCAGCCACCGAGCGGGACTAGCCAAAAACATTCAGTACTTC	CASSHRAGLAKNIQYF
.	TRBV3-1	TRBJ1-1	.	TGTGCCAGCAGCCAGACAGGAACTCCGACTTTCTTT	CASSQTGTPTFF
.	TRBV10-1	TRBJ2-1	few	TGCGCCAGCGGGGGCTTTGGCCCCACCCGGCAGTTCTTC	CASGGFGPTRQFF
.	TRBV5-1	TRBJ1-1	few	TGCGCCAGCAGCCTCTTACGGGACACTGAAGCTTTCTTT	CASSLLRDTEAFF
.	TRBV20-1	TRBJ2-3	.	TGCAGTGCTTATCTAGGCGGGTGGGCGGTAGATACGCAGTATTTT	CSAYLGGWAVDTQYF
.	TRBV4-1	TRBJ2-4	few	TGCGCCAGCAGCCAAGAGGGGGGCACAGGGCTGGTCAAAAACATTCAGTACTTC	CASSQEGGTGLVKNIQYF
.	TRBV3-2	TRBJ1-5	.	TGTGCCAGCAGCCACTGGAGCAATCAGCCCCAGCATTTT	CASSHWSNQPQHF
TRBD2	TRBV29-1	TRBJ2-1	few	TGCAGCGGGGAGGGAGGGACGGCGCAGTTCTTC	CSGEGGTAQFF
.	TRBV5-1	TRBJ1-1	.	TGCGCCAGCAGCCCCGAGGGGGGATCGAGGACTGAAGCTTTCTTT	CASSPEGGSRTEAFF
.	TRBV5-1	TRBJ1-5	.	TGCGCCAGCAGCTTGGGGGTGTCTCAGCCCCAGCATTTT	CASSLGVSQPQHF
TRBD2	TRBV29-1	TRBJ2-2	few	TGCAGCGCGGGGGGGAACACCGGGGAGCTGTTTTTT	CSAGGNTGELFF
TRBD2	TRBV6-5	TRBJ2-5	.	TGTGCCAGCAGTCTAACTAGCGGGGGGGCTTTCGAGACCCAGTACTTC	CASSLTSGGAFETQYF
.	TRBV5-4	TRBJ2-7	few	TGTGCCAGCAGCTATGGCGAGGCCTACGAGCAGTACTTC	CASSYGEAYEQYF
.	TRBV4-3	TRBJ2-3	few	TGCGCCAGCAGCCCCGACCGGGGCGGCACAGATACGCAGTATTTT	CASSPDRGGTDTQYF
.	TRBV5-1	TRBJ2-1	.	TGCGCCAGCAGCCTCCACACAGACAGCGGTGAGCAGTTCTTC	CASSLHTDSGEQFF
TRBD2	TRBV6-5	TRBJ2-5	.	TGTGCCAGCAGTTACTCATCCAGACTAGCGATGGAGACCCAGTACTTC	CASSYSSRLAMETQYF
.	TRBV20-1	TRBJ1-1	.	TGCAGTGCAAGCGGGGGGGCAGTTAACACTGAAGCTTTCTTT	CSASGGAVNTEAFF
TRBD1	TRBV6-5	TRBJ1-3	few	TGTGCCAGCAGTTACGGGCAGGGGGTTACCACCATATATTTT	CASSYGQGVTTIYF
TRBD2	TRBV20-1	TRBJ2-3	many	TGCAGTGCTCAGATTCCCCGACTAGCGGGGGGCCTTAATGATGGTACGCAGTATTTT	CSAQIPRLAGGLNDGTQYF
.	TRBV12-3/TRBV12-4	TRBJ1-2	.	TGTGCCAGCAGTCGTGAACTAAACTATGGCTACACCTTC	CASSRELNYGYTF
TRBD1	TRBV20-1	TRBJ2-5	.	TGCAGTGCCGCTCCCGACAGGGCGGAGACCCAGTACTTC	CSAAPDRAETQYF
.	TRBV14	TRBJ2-7	few	TGTGCCAGCAGCCAAGGTTCATCCTACGAGCAGTACTTC	CASSQGSSYEQYF
TRBD1	TRBV12-3/TRBV12-4	TRBJ1-5	.	TGTGCCAGCAAACAGGGACAGGGATACAATCAGCCCCAGCATTTT	CASKQGQGYNQPQHF
.	TRBV11-2	TRBJ2-1	.	TGTGCCAGCAGCTTCCTCCGCCGTGAAATGGCGTTCTTC	CASSFLRREMAFF
.	TRBV7-9	TRBJ2-1	few	TGTGCCAGCAGCCCCGGACAGACCTTCAATGAGCAGTTCTTC	CASSPGQTFNEQFF